Shown below are 7 T cell receptor beta chains from a single sample sequenced in a study of T-cell reconstitution after alpha-beta-depleted transplantation in children. As it was prepared, the TCRbeta library received unique molecular identifiers. From the PCR reads, TCRdb called clonotypes with MiXCR, one entry per CDR3 protein. The table includes some 500,000 distinct CDR3 sequences, approximately 30% detected once. This material consisted of PBMCs from the stem cell graft donor, taken from the stem cell graft. The receptors here all came from a human donor who donated a stem cell graft to a child with aplastic anemia.

This clonotype appeared a few times. The V call is TRBV12-3 or TRBV12-4, the J call TRBJ2-7; TRBD2 matches at 12 bases. With V trimmed by 1 base and J by 2 bases, 0 bases remained unmatched. The CDR3 covers 15 residues. For the CDR3, the DNA is TGTGCCAGCAGTTTAGGGACTAGCGGGACCTACGAGCAGTACTTC. Amino acid sequence: CASSLGTSGTYEQYF.

There are a few counts of this clonotype. The CDR3 sequence is CSVQTGVDTEAFF. The CDR3 bases are TGCAGCGTTCAGACAGGGGTAGACACTGAAGCTTTCTTT. The J gene is TRBJ1-1, the V gene TRBV29-1; TRBD1 agrees at 8 bases. This CDR3 has 13 residues. Germline V gene data show CDR1 as SQVTM and CDR2 as ANQGSEA. The trim removed 5 bases at V and 3 bases at J, leaving 5 bases unmatched.

The chain recombines TRBV20-1 with TRBJ2-3; no definite D call. V lost 4 bases, J lost 2 bases, and 13 bases lay in between. Germline loops: CDR1 DFQATT, CDR2 SNEGSKA (reference sequence). CDR3 length: 14 amino acids. The chain's CDR3 is CSANTGLYTDTQYF. The CDR3 DNA reads as TGCAGTGCTAATACCGGGTTATACACAGATACGCAGTATTTT.

This clonotype was counted only a few times. This chain uses TRBV5-1 with TRBJ2-3; TRBD2 aligns across 7 bases. CDR3 length: 17 residues. Germline-derived CDR1 and CDR2 are SGHRS and YFSETQ. Unmatched junction bases numbered 10, after V lost 3 bases and J lost 0 bases. DNA of the CDR3: TGCGCCAGCAGCTCGCCATGGGCTAGCGGAAGCACAGATACGCAGTATTTT. It translates to CASSSPWASGSTDTQYF.

The chain recombines TRBV19 with TRBJ1-2, with D maybe TRBD1 (5 bases). CDR3 size: 13 residues. The germline CDR1 and CDR2 sequences are LNHDA and SQIVND (reference sequence). Trimming stripped 3 bases from V and 4 bases from J, with 9 bases between. The CDR3 nucleotides are TGTGCCAGTAGTATTGGGGGAGTCTATGGCTACACCTTC. Translating gives CASSIGGVYGYTF.

This chain links TRBV28 with TRBJ2-7, with 10 bases fitting TRBD1. The CDR3 sequence is 16 residues long. V lost 3 bases, J lost 1 base, and 6 bases stayed unmatched. Per the germline V gene, CDR1 is MDHEN and CDR2 is SYDVKM. The CDR3 region is CASSLGTGVTSYEQYF. The DNA for the CDR3 is TGTGCCAGCAGTTTGGGGACAGGGGTAACTTCCTACGAGCAGTACTTC. The variable domain in full, completed from reference TRBV28 and TRBJ2-7, reads DVKVTQSSRYLVKRTGEKVFLECVQDMDHENMFWYRQDPGLGLRLIYFSYDVKMKEKGDIPEGYSVSREKKERFSLILESASTNQTSMYLCASSLGTGVTSYEQYFGPGTRLTVT.

The V gene is TRBV14, the J gene TRBJ2-7, with 10 bases fitting TRBD2. Losses at the gene ends were 4 bases for V and 4 bases for J; bases not matched to a gene: 34. The CDR3 runs 24 residues. Germline V lookup: CDR1 SGHDN, CDR2 FVKESK. The CDR3 sequence is CASSPGSYSRVTASGSPLRYEQYV. The CDR3 DNA reads as TGTGCCAGCAGCCCTGGGTCGTATTCCAGAGTAACTGCTAGCGGGAGCCCTCTACGGTACGAGCAGTACGTC.